These 32 T cell receptor beta chains were sequenced from one sample in a study of T cells after somatic rescue of genetic block. Using immunoSEQ multiplex PCR, the repertoire was profiled, and TCRdb retains in-frame clones only, with some absent. The top ten clones hold roughly 1.4% of a sample with roughly 110,000 clones, 80% to 95% of them seen once. The sample comprised peripheral blood mononuclear cells (PBMCs). The source of these receptors is a woman aged 18-29 years.

V is TRBV5-4 and J is TRBJ2-6; D is unclear. Germline-derived CDR1 and CDR2 are SGHNT and YYREEE (reference sequence). This CDR3 has 14 amino acids. V shed 0 bases and J shed 3 bases, with 4 bases lying between them. CDR3 protein: CASSLVGGANVLTF. CDR3 DNA sequence: TGTGCCAGCAGCTTGGTAGGTGGGGCCAACGTCCTGACTTTC.

The V and J genes are TRBV5-5 and TRBJ1-3; D gene unclear. The V gene's germline CDR1 is SGHKS and CDR2 YYEKEE (reference sequence). The CDR3 extends over 16 amino acids. The V end lost 0 bases, the J end lost 0 bases, and 10 bases lay between the germline ends. CDR3: CASSLAVVHSGNTIYF. The DNA of the CDR3 is TGTGCCAGCAGCTTGGCAGTGGTCCACTCTGGAAACACCATATATTTT. Using reference TRBV5-5 and TRBJ1-3 for the parts outside the CDR3, the full variable domain is DAGVTQSPTHLIKTRGQQVTLRCSPISGHKSVSWYQQVLGQGPQFIFQYYEKEERGRGNFPDRFSARQFPNYSSELNVNALLLGDSALYLCASSLAVVHSGNTIYFGEGSWLTVV.

The chain has TRBV7-2 and TRBJ2-7; TRBD2 agrees at 10 bases. The CDR3 is 14 amino acids. Trimming took 9 bases from V and 2 from J; bases not matched to a gene: 7. CDR1 is SGHTA and CDR2 is FQGNSA in the germline V gene. The CDR3, as DNA: TGTGCCAGTCAGGCTAGCGGGGGCCCCTACGAGCAGTACTTC. Residues: CASQASGGPYEQYF.

V and J are TRBV11-2 and TRBJ1-6; D is ambiguous. Looked up from germline, CDR1 is SGHAT and CDR2 is FQNNGV. The CDR3 has 15 amino acids. V was pared by 5 bases and J by 7 bases, with 15 bases between. The CDR3 DNA follows: TGTGCCAGCAGCCCCGACCCCGGACCGAATTCACCCCTCCACTTT. This sequence encodes CASSPDPGPNSPLHF. Filled out from reference TRBV11-2 and TRBJ1-6, the complete variable domain reads EAGVAQSPRYKIIEKRQSVAFWCNPISGHATLYWYQQILGQGPKLLIQFQNNGVVDDSQLPKDRFSAERLKGVDSTLKIQPAKLEDSAVYLCASSPDPGPNSPLHFGNGTRLTVT.

V is TRBV4-2 and J is TRBJ2-1; possible D gene TRBD1, 6 bases. The V end was cut by 2 bases, the J end by 6 bases, with 17 bases between. Per germline, CDR1 LGHNA and CDR2 YNFKEQ. This CDR3 is 16 amino acids long. CDR3 sequence reads: CASSQKQGPTPNEQFF. The CDR3 coding sequence is TGTGCCAGCAGCCAAAAACAGGGACCGACTCCCAATGAGCAGTTCTTC.

The CDR3, as DNA: TGCGCCAGCAGCTCCTTACCTGCGGGGGGCGGGGCAGATACGCAGTATTTT. It is translated as CASSSLPAGGGADTQYF. The gene calls are TRBV4-3 and TRBJ2-3; 8 bases map to TRBD2. The V and J ends lost 5 bases and 4 bases, in that order; junction bases with no gene match: 14. Germline V CDR1 and CDR2: LGHNA, YSLEER. The CDR3 contains 17 residues.

J is TRBJ2-5 and V is TRBV5-1; D gene ambiguous. The CDR3 runs to 13 residues. Germline V gene sequence: CDR1 SGHRS, CDR2 YFSETQ. Trimming cost V 0 bases and J 3 bases, with 6 bases left between them. DNA of the CDR3: TGCGCCAGCAGCTTGGCCTATAAAGAGACCCAGTACTTC. This codes for CASSLAYKETQYF. Based on the CDR3 plus reference TRBV5-1 and TRBJ2-5, the full variable domain is KAGVTQTPRYLIKTRGQQVTLSCSPISGHRSVSWYQQTPGQGLQFLFEYFSETQRNKGNFPGRFSGRQFSNSRSEMNVSTLELGDSALYLCASSLAYKETQYFGPGTRLLVL.

This chain uses TRBV27 with TRBJ2-2; a possible D gene is TRBD2 (6 bases). This CDR3 spans 15 amino acids. V shed 2 bases and J shed 6 bases, with 13 bases lying between them. Germline assignment: CDR1 MNHEY and CDR2 SMNVEV (reference sequence). CDR3 coding DNA: TGTGCCAGCAGTTTAGGAGGACCTAGCGCCGGGGAGCTGTTTTTT. It is translated as CASSLGGPSAGELFF.

This rearrangement joins TRBV7-9 to TRBJ1-4; 8 bases agree with TRBD1. V gave up 5 bases and J gave up 0 bases; unmatched junction bases: 5. Germline lookup yields CDR1 SEHNR and CDR2 FQNEAQ (reference sequence). The CDR3 is made up of 16 amino acids. This CDR3 reads CASSPGQGPTNEKLFF. In DNA, the CDR3 is TGTGCCAGCAGCCCAGGACAGGGCCCAACTAATGAAAAACTGTTTTTT.

The genes are TRBV18 and TRBJ1-1; D remains ambiguous. Trimming removed 5 bases at V and 5 bases at J, with 12 bases between. The CDR3 is 13 amino acids. The germline CDR1 and CDR2 sequences are KGHSH and LQKENI. The CDR3: CASSRTKETEAFF. The CDR3 nucleotides are TGTGCCAGCTCAAGGACCAAGGAGACTGAAGCTTTCTTT.

The chain combines TRBV2 with TRBJ1-5; 7 bases match TRBD1. CDR1 and CDR2 from the germline V gene are SNHLY and FYNNEI. This CDR3 has 13 residues. With 5 bases clipped from V and 5 bases from J, the junction kept 3 bases outside the gene matches. The CDR3: CASSYTGDQPQHF. Written as DNA, the CDR3 is TGTGCCAGCAGTTATACAGGGGATCAGCCCCAGCATTTT.

The chain carries TRBV5-1 and TRBJ2-5; 10 bases are a match to TRBD2. Losses at the gene ends were 5 bases for V and 1 base for J; bases not matched to a gene: 8. Germline lookup yields CDR1 SGHRS and CDR2 YFSETQ. This CDR3 comprises 16 residues. The CDR3 loop is CASRLRLAGVQETQYF. The CDR3 DNA reads TGCGCCAGCAGATTAAGGCTAGCGGGGGTCCAAGAGACCCAGTACTTC.

This clone was seen a single time. The chain carries TRBV4-3 and TRBJ2-7; D ambiguous. This CDR3 has 17 residues. V dropped 0 bases and J dropped 8 bases, with 23 bases sitting between them. CDR1 LGHNA and CDR2 YSLEER come from the germline V gene. The chain's CDR3 is CASSQDQSAGLPLKQYF. As DNA, the CDR3 is TGCGCCAGCAGCCAAGATCAATCGGCAGGCCTCCCTTTGAAGCAGTACTTC.

The chain joins TRBV14 to TRBJ1-1; D is undetermined. CDR1 is SGHDN and CDR2 is FVKESK in the germline V gene. The V end was cut by 4 bases, the J end by 9 bases, with 24 bases between. CDR3 length: 16 amino acids. CDR3 sequence: CASSPRVFITAGQAFF. As DNA, the CDR3 is TGTGCCAGCAGCCCAAGGGTCTTTATAACAGCGGGCCAAGCTTTCTTT.

The CDR3 nucleotides read TGTGCCAGCAGCTCTGGTGGACAGGGGGCGGGCGAGCAGTACTTC. Translating it yields CASSSGGQGAGEQYF. This chain joins TRBV5-4 and TRBJ2-7; TRBD1 matches 11 bases. The CDR3 is made up of 15 amino acids. Germline CDR1 reads SGHNT; CDR2 reads YYREEE (reference sequence). J was trimmed by 6 bases and V by 3 bases; bases with no gene match: 8.

The chain has TRBV5-4 and TRBJ2-1; D might be TRBD2 (6 bases). The germline V gene encodes CDR1 SGHNT and CDR2 YYREEE (reference sequence). The ends were cut back, 0 bases at V and 8 bases at J, with 18 bases in the middle. The CDR3 length is 16 residues. The CDR3 bases are TGTGCCAGCAGCTTGGCCGGGGGTAAATTAAGGGATGAGCAGTTCTTC. Its translation: CASSLAGGKLRDEQFF.

The chain joins TRBV7-8 to TRBJ1-1, with D maybe TRBD1 (6 bases). With 5 bases removed from V and 0 bases from J, the gap between germline ends came to 13 bases. This CDR3 comprises 15 residues. Per the germline V gene, CDR1 is SGHVS and CDR2 is FQNEAQ. The CDR3 DNA follows: TGTGCCAGCAGCCCGCCGGGGGCCATGAACACTGAAGCTTTCTTT. This sequence encodes CASSPPGAMNTEAFF.

V gene TRBV20-1 combines with J gene TRBJ1-2; D gene ambiguous. The CDR3 runs 11 residues. V was shortened by 6 bases and J by 8 bases, with 13 bases between the two germline ends. Germline V gene sequence: CDR1 DFQATT, CDR2 SNEGSKA (reference sequence). In DNA form, the CDR3 reads TGCAGTGCCTTTCGAGAAGGGGGCTACACCTTC. Translated: CSAFREGGYTF.

The chain carries TRBV2 and TRBJ1-2; D uncertain. CDR1 is SNHLY and CDR2 is FYNNEI in the germline V gene. V lost 3 bases and J lost 8, with 7 bases in between. The CDR3 has 11 residues. The DNA of the CDR3 is TGTGCCAGCAGTGACATAGGAGGCTACACCTTC. Amino acids: CASSDIGGYTF.

V usage is TRBV7-2 and J usage is TRBJ1-4, with 8 bases fitting TRBD1. Germline CDR1 reads SGHTA; CDR2 reads FQGNSA. The CDR3 length is 14 residues. V trimming: 5 bases; J trimming: 6 bases; junction bases outside the gene matches: 5. The CDR3 protein is CASSPGGADEKLFF. The CDR3 DNA reads as TGTGCCAGCAGCCCAGGGGGCGCTGATGAAAAACTGTTTTTT.

This clone has only a few counts. V usage is TRBV30 and J usage is TRBJ2-1; D ambiguous. V lost 3 bases to trimming and J lost 1 base, with 10 bases between them. Germline CDR1 and CDR2: GTSNPN and SVGIG (reference sequence). The CDR3 has 14 amino acids. DNA for the CDR3: TGTGCCTGGAGGATAGCCTCGTCCTACAATGAGCAGTTCTTC. Residues: CAWRIASSYNEQFF.

V is TRBV5-1 and J is TRBJ1-5; 7 bases line up with TRBD1. This CDR3 has 19 residues. Germline assignment: CDR1 SGHRS and CDR2 YFSETQ. With 3 bases clipped from V and 0 bases from J, the junction kept 15 bases outside the gene matches. The CDR3 region is CASSSPPSWDRHSNQPQHF. CDR3 coding DNA: TGCGCCAGCAGCTCTCCGCCCTCCTGGGACAGACATAGCAATCAGCCCCAGCATTTT.

CDR3 in DNA: TGTGCCAGCAGCTTAGGATCTACTGGGGCCAACGTCCTGACTTTC. Amino acids: CASSLGSTGANVLTF. V usage is TRBV11-3 and J usage is TRBJ2-6; D is uncertain. The CDR3 has 15 residues. Looked up from germline, CDR1 is SGHNT and CDR2 is YENEEA. The V end lost 1 base, the J end lost 2 bases, and 6 bases lay between the germline ends.

The chain combines TRBV7-6 with TRBJ1-1; no clear D. CDR1 and CDR2 (germline): SGHVS, FNYEAQ. V shed 5 bases and J shed 1 base, with 11 bases lying between them. This CDR3 contains 14 residues. CDR3 coding DNA: TGTGCCAGCAGCCCCACGGTCGGGAACACTGAAGCTTTCTTT. Amino acids: CASSPTVGNTEAFF.

This clone was counted once. The gene calls are TRBV25-1 and TRBJ1-1; D gene unclear. V was cut by 6 bases and J by 0 bases, with 20 bases left in between. The CDR3 consists of 17 residues. The V gene's germline CDR1 is MGHDK and CDR2 SYGVNS. CDR3: CASSPWWPSNMNTEAFF. CDR3 coding DNA: TGTGCCAGCAGCCCCTGGTGGCCGTCCAACATGAACACTGAAGCTTTCTTT.

A few counts support this clone. This chain joins TRBV6-6 and TRBJ2-7; D ambiguous. The CDR3 sequence is 14 residues long. Germline V gene data show CDR1 as MNHNY and CDR2 as SVGAGI (reference sequence). V dropped 2 bases and J dropped 2 bases, with 10 bases sitting between them. The CDR3 DNA sequence: TGTGCCAGCAGTTACGCCGGGCCAACCTACGAGCAGTACTTC. It codes for CASSYAGPTYEQYF.

The rearrangement joins TRBV13 to TRBJ2-5; maybe TRBD2 (6 bases). V shed 3 bases and J shed 1 base, with 9 bases lying between them. Germline CDR1 PRHDT, CDR2 FYEKMQ (reference sequence). The CDR3 is 14 amino acids. This CDR3 reads CASSLGGAQETQYF. As DNA, the CDR3 is TGTGCCAGCAGCTTGGGAGGCGCCCAAGAGACCCAGTACTTC. The complete variable domain, with remaining parts taken from reference TRBV13 and TRBJ2-5, reads AAGVIQSPRHLIKEKRETATLKCYPIPRHDTVYWYQQGPGQDPQFLISFYEKMQSDKGSIPDRFSAQQFSDYHSELNMSSLELGDSALYFCASSLGGAQETQYFGPGTRLLVL.

This clone has only one observation. The genes are TRBV7-2 and TRBJ2-1; 9 positions match TRBD1. Losses at the gene ends were 0 bases for V and 5 bases for J; bases not matched to a gene: 5. Germline CDR1 reads SGHTA; CDR2 reads FQGNSA. The CDR3 totals 16 residues. The CDR3 reads CASSLAPGQGNNEQFF. As DNA, the CDR3 is TGTGCCAGCAGCTTAGCCCCGGGACAGGGCAACAATGAGCAGTTCTTC.

The V gene is TRBV5-1, the J gene TRBJ1-4; D gene uncertain. The germline CDR1 and CDR2 sequences are SGHRS and YFSETQ. V gave up 1 base and J gave up 0 bases, with 7 bases separating them. The CDR3 has 15 amino acids. In DNA, the CDR3 is TGCGCCAGCAGCTTGACAACAGCAACTAATGAAAAACTGTTTTTT. Protein sequence: CASSLTTATNEKLFF. Supplemented by reference TRBV5-1 and TRBJ1-4, the full variable domain reads KAGVTQTPRYLIKTRGQQVTLSCSPISGHRSVSWYQQTPGQGLQFLFEYFSETQRNKGNFPGRFSGRQFSNSRSEMNVSTLELGDSALYLCASSLTTATNEKLFFGSGTQLSVL.

The gene calls are TRBV19 and TRBJ1-2; D not resolved. Trimming shortened V by 8 bases and J by 2 bases, and 12 bases separated the two germline ends. The CDR3 has 13 residues. Per the germline V gene, CDR1 is LNHDA and CDR2 is SQIVND (reference sequence). CDR3 residues: CASHSILNYGYTF. The CDR3 DNA follows: TGTGCCAGTCATAGCATCCTAAACTATGGCTACACCTTC.

This clone was seen only a few times. V and J are TRBV9 and TRBJ2-7, with 10 bases matching TRBD2. There are 15 residues in the CDR3. The trim removed 3 bases at V and 3 bases at J, leaving 6 bases unmatched. Germline CDR1 reads SGDLS; CDR2 reads YYNGEE. The CDR3 DNA follows: TGTGCCAGCAGCGGGGGACTAGCGAGTATCTACGAGCAGTACTTC. It specifies CASSGGLASIYEQYF.

This clone was detected only a few times. Other nucleotide sequences in the sample specify the same CDR3. The chain employs TRBV7-8 and TRBJ1-3; maybe TRBD1 (6 bases). Germline CDR1 is SGHVS and CDR2 is FQNEAQ. The CDR3 totals 15 residues. Trimming removed 5 bases at V and 0 bases at J, with 11 bases between. The CDR3 is CASSPGGASGNTIYF. The DNA for the CDR3 is TGTGCCAGCAGCCCCGGGGGGGCCTCTGGAAACACCATATATTTT. The full variable domain, in which reference TRBV7-8 and TRBJ1-3 provide the parts outside the CDR3, is GAGVSQSPRYKVAKRGQDVALRCDPISGHVSLFWYQQALGQGPEFLTYFQNEAQLDKSGLPSDRFFAERPEGSVSTLKIQRTQQEDSAVYLCASSPGGASGNTIYFGEGSWLTVV.